What follows are 25 T cell receptor beta chains derived from one specimen sequenced in a study of radiotherapy plus CTLA-4 blockade in lung cancer (dated by TCRdb to the late 2010s). The protocol used for the library was the immunoSEQ multiplex PCR assay. TCRdb holds this immuneACCESS table with in-frame rearrangements only. Some clones are missing; in checked studies, unresolved V genes explain under half, and the rest has no known cause. The sample records roughly 85,000 clones, around 87% of which are singletons. The ten biggest clones cover 16% of the sample. Sequencing used peripheral blood, obtained from a patient treated with radiotherapy plus ipilimumab. The origin of the receptors is a human donor with non-small cell lung cancer that progressed on radiotherapy plus ipilimumab.

This clone was counted once. An end of the junction does not agree with germline; a read error may underlie this. The chain recombines TRBV9 with TRBJ2-2, with a tentative D call TRBD2 (5 bases). There are 17 residues in the CDR3. CDR1 and CDR2 from the germline V gene are SGDLS and YYNGEE. The CDR3 here is CASSVGPTLRGTGEPFF. CDR3 in DNA: TGTGCCAGCAGCGTGGGCCCGACCTTAAGAGGCACCGGGGAGCCGTTTTTT. The complete variable domain, with remaining parts taken from reference TRBV9 and TRBJ2-2, reads DSGVTQTPKHLITATGQRVTLRCSPRSGDLSVYWYQQSLDQGLQFLIQYYNGEERAKGNILERFSAQQFPDLHSELNLSSLELGDSALYFCASSVGPTLRGTGEPFFGEGSRLTVL.

The J gene is TRBJ1-6, the V gene TRBV28, with D uncertain. There are 17 residues in the CDR3. Germline values: CDR1 MDHEN, CDR2 SYDVKM. V lost 5 bases and J lost 1, with 15 bases in between. The CDR3 protein is CASSPPGGRSYNSPLHF. CDR3 coding DNA: TGTGCCAGCAGTCCCCCCGGAGGGCGGTCCTATAATTCACCCCTCCACTTT.

This clone was seen a single time. The genes are TRBV10-3 and TRBJ1-1; D is possibly TRBD1 (5 bases). CDR3 length: 15 residues. Deletions cut 0 bases from V and 3 bases from J, with 11 bases between. Germline CDR1 ENHRY, CDR2 SYGVKD. The CDR3 DNA reads TGTGCCATCAGTGAGTCCCAGGGAGCGTACACTGAAGCTTTCTTT. It specifies CAISESQGAYTEAFF.

Points on this clone: The sample carries other DNA sequences with the same CDR3. The genes are TRBV5-1 and TRBJ2-7, with D possibly TRBD2 on 5 matching bases. V lost 3 bases and J 0 bases, leaving 7 bases between the germline ends. This CDR3 is 13 amino acids long. Germline V gives CDR1 SGHRS, CDR2 YFSETQ. The CDR3 DNA sequence: TGCGCCAGCAGCTGGACTGCCTCCTACGAGCAGTACTTC. Encoded protein: CASSWTASYEQYF.

The chain employs TRBV5-1 and TRBJ1-1; no clear D gene. In germline, CDR1 is SGHRS, CDR2 YFSETQ. V lost 6 bases, J lost 0 bases, and 9 bases lay in between. CDR3 length equals 13 residues. For the CDR3, the DNA is TGCGCCAGCAACGGAGGGATGAACACTGAAGCTTTCTTT. Translating gives CASNGGMNTEAFF.

This chain joins TRBV4-1 and TRBJ1-2, with D possibly being TRBD1 (6 bases). The germline V gene encodes CDR1 MGHRA and CDR2 YSYEKL. Trimming pared 4 bases from V and 5 bases from J, leaving 8 bases between. The CDR3 runs to 12 residues. The CDR3 region has the DNA TGCGCCAGCAGCCGACAGGATTATGGCTACACCTTC. Encoded protein: CASSRQDYGYTF.

This clone occurred a few times. This chain joins TRBV18 and TRBJ2-7; no definite D call. The length of the CDR3 is 16 residues. Trimming pared 0 bases from V and 0 bases from J, leaving 12 bases between. Germline-derived CDR1 and CDR2 are KGHSH and LQKENI. CDR3: CASSPPGRSLSYEQYF. The CDR3 nucleotides read TGTGCCAGCTCACCACCTGGCAGATCCCTCTCCTACGAGCAGTACTTC.

The chain couples TRBV7-2 to TRBJ2-7; a possible D gene is TRBD1 (5 bases). Germline V gene lookup returns CDR1 SGHTA and CDR2 FQGNSA. Trimming took 4 bases from V and 5 from J, leaving 12 bases between them. The length of the CDR3 is 13 residues. CDR3 in DNA: TGTGCCAGCAGCTCCCCAGGGTTTAACGAGCAGTACTTC. Residues: CASSSPGFNEQYF.

The chain couples TRBV15 to TRBJ2-5; tentative D call: TRBD2 (5 bases). V was pared by 0 bases and J by 5 bases, with 13 bases between. The CDR3 totals 15 residues. The germline gives CDR1 LNHNV, CDR2 YYDKDF (reference sequence). This chain's CDR3 is CATSRDGGEVETQYF. The CDR3 nucleotides are TGTGCCACCAGCAGAGATGGAGGAGAGGTGGAGACCCAGTACTTC. The complete variable domain, with remaining parts taken from reference TRBV15 and TRBJ2-5, reads DAMVIQNPRYQVTQFGKPVTLSCSQTLNHNVMYWYQQKSSQAPKLLFHYYDKDFNNEADTPDNFQSRRPNTSFCFLDIRSPGLGDTAMYLCATSRDGGEVETQYFGPGTRLLVL.

V usage is TRBV27 and J usage is TRBJ1-2; no reliable D call. Trimming pared 4 bases from V and 5 bases from J, leaving 5 bases between. CDR3 length: 11 amino acids. Germline assignment: CDR1 MNHEY and CDR2 SMNVEV (reference sequence). The CDR3 region is CASSSGYGYTF. The CDR3 nucleotides read TGTGCCAGCAGTTCAGGATATGGCTACACCTTC.

The rearrangement links TRBV28 to TRBJ1-1; D remains unclear. This CDR3 comprises 14 residues. V was shortened by 8 bases and J by 1 base, with 14 bases between the two germline ends. The germline CDR1 and CDR2 sequences are MDHEN and SYDVKM. CDR3 coding DNA: TGTGCCAGCCGTTCCCGGCAGACGAACACTGAAGCTTTCTTT. Translated, it gives CASRSRQTNTEAFF.

The rearrangement links TRBV5-1 to TRBJ1-1; 8 positions match TRBD1. There are 13 residues in the CDR3. Germline V gene data show CDR1 as SGHRS and CDR2 as YFSETQ. Trimming removed 7 bases from V and 4 bases from J; junction bases left unmatched: 6. The CDR3 DNA sequence: TGCGCCAGCGGGGAAACAGGGGGCACTGAAGCTTTCTTT. Encoded protein: CASGETGGTEAFF.

The chain links TRBV7-2 to TRBJ1-2; D is unresolved. Germline V CDR1 and CDR2: SGHTA, FQGNSA. The CDR3 contains 14 residues. Trimming removed 1 base from V and 7 bases from J, with 13 bases in between. CDR3: CASSLDSSGVGYTF. As DNA, the CDR3 is TGTGCCAGCAGCTTAGACTCGAGTGGGGTTGGCTACACCTTC.

This chain connects TRBV10-3 to TRBJ1-1; D gene ambiguous. The germline CDR1 and CDR2 sequences are ENHRY and SYGVKD. With 0 bases removed from V and 3 bases from J, the gap between germline ends came to 11 bases. This CDR3 region has 15 residues. The CDR3 DNA reads as TGTGCCATCAGTGAGTCGCAGGTCGTCGACACTGAAGCTTTCTTT. As protein: CAISESQVVDTEAFF.

The chain carries TRBV5-1 and TRBJ2-1; either TRBD1 or TRBD2 may supply D (6 bases each). This CDR3 contains 14 residues. Germline values: CDR1 SGHRS, CDR2 YFSETQ. Trimming removed 3 bases from V and 4 bases from J, with 11 bases in between. CDR3 amino acids: CASSSGAPYNEQFF. The CDR3 nucleotides read TGCGCCAGCAGCTCGGGGGCACCATACAATGAGCAGTTCTTC.

J is TRBJ1-4 and V is TRBV27; the D is unclear. Trimming took 6 bases from V and 4 from J, leaving 15 bases between them. This CDR3 spans 15 amino acids. Germline loops: CDR1 MNHEY, CDR2 SMNVEV (reference sequence). The CDR3 sequence is CASSTRRPINEKLFF. The CDR3, as DNA: TGTGCCAGCAGCACAAGGCGGCCGATTAATGAAAAACTGTTTTTT.

This clone has only one observation. The chain employs TRBV29-1 and TRBJ1-1, with TRBD1 matching over 7 bases. Losses at the gene ends were 4 bases for V and 2 bases for J; bases not matched to a gene: 7. From germline, CDR1 is SQVTM and CDR2 ANQGSEA. This CDR3 is 14 amino acids long. CDR3 in amino acids: CSVARQGLNTEAFF. The DNA for the CDR3 is TGCAGCGTTGCCAGACAGGGACTTAACACTGAAGCTTTCTTT.

The genes are TRBV9 and TRBJ2-3, with 11 positions matching TRBD2. Unmatched junction bases numbered 9, after V lost 4 bases and J lost 2 bases. Germline CDR1 SGDLS, CDR2 YYNGEE. The CDR3 is 17 amino acids. The CDR3 loop reads CASSKLAGEFPTDTQYF. CDR3 coding DNA: TGTGCCAGCAGCAAACTAGCGGGAGAATTTCCCACAGATACGCAGTATTTT.

This clone was detected a few times. V usage is TRBV7-9 and J usage is TRBJ2-1, with TRBD1 identical over 11 bases. With V trimmed by 5 bases and J by 3 bases, 6 bases remained unmatched. The CDR3 sequence is 16 residues long. The germline V gene encodes CDR1 SEHNR and CDR2 FQNEAQ (reference sequence). The CDR3 bases are TGTGCCAGCAGCCCCGGGGACAGGGGGTTCTACAATGAGCAGTTCTTC. The encoded protein is CASSPGDRGFYNEQFF.

V gene TRBV6-1 combines with J gene TRBJ2-5, with TRBD1 matching 7 bases. The CDR3 runs 14 residues. Losses at the gene ends were 7 bases for V and 1 base for J; bases not matched to a gene: 6. From germline, CDR1 is MNHNS and CDR2 SASEGT. CDR3 nucleotides: TGTGCCAGCACCAGGGGGAAACTCCAAGAGACCCAGTACTTC. Encoded protein: CASTRGKLQETQYF.

The rearrangement links TRBV19 to TRBJ2-7; weak D call: TRBD2 (6 bases). The CDR3 runs to 16 residues. CDR1 is LNHDA, CDR2 SQIVND, per germline (reference sequence). Trimming left V 6 bases short and J 3 bases short, with 21 bases between. The CDR3 DNA sequence: TGTGCCAGTAGCAGCGAACGGGGAGGAAGGGTCTACGAGCAGTACTTC. Translated, it gives CASSSERGGRVYEQYF.

The genes are TRBV12-1 and TRBJ2-7; TRBD2 is the table's D call, not checked against the DNA. TRBV12-1 is a documented pseudogene. The CDR3 extends over 16 amino acids. The CDR3 protein is CAITGLAGDPNREQYF. The CDR3 DNA sequence: TGTGCCATCACGGGACTAGCGGGAGATCCTAATCGGGAGCAGTACTTC.

Notes on this clone: Within the sample, other DNA sequences also encode this same CDR3. J is TRBJ2-2 and V is TRBV7-2, with a weak D call TRBD2 (7 bases). Germline V gives CDR1 SGHTA, CDR2 FQGNSA. The ends were cut back, 5 bases at V and 1 base at J, with 20 bases in the middle. The CDR3 runs to 18 residues. The CDR3 DNA is TGTGCCAGCAGCCCTCATCCACGGGGGGCGCGGAACACCGGGGAGCTGTTTTTT. Translated: CASSPHPRGARNTGELFF.

DNA of the CDR3: TGTGCCAGCGGGGAGTACCAAGCTTTCTTT. Translation gives CASGEYQAFF. The J gene is TRBJ1-1, the V gene TRBV6-1; D remains ambiguous. Trimming cost V 8 bases and J 9 bases, with 10 bases left between them. The CDR3 consists of 10 residues. CDR1 MNHNS and CDR2 SASEGT come from the germline V gene.

The chain links TRBV5-1 to TRBJ2-3; 10 bases align to TRBD1. CDR1 SGHRS and CDR2 YFSETQ come from the germline V gene. CDR3 length equals 15 residues. The V gene end was trimmed by 1 base and the J gene end by 3 bases; junction bases not matched to a gene: 2. In DNA, the CDR3 is TGCGCCAGCAGCTTGATGGGACAGGGGACAGATACGCAGTATTTT. This codes for CASSLMGQGTDTQYF.